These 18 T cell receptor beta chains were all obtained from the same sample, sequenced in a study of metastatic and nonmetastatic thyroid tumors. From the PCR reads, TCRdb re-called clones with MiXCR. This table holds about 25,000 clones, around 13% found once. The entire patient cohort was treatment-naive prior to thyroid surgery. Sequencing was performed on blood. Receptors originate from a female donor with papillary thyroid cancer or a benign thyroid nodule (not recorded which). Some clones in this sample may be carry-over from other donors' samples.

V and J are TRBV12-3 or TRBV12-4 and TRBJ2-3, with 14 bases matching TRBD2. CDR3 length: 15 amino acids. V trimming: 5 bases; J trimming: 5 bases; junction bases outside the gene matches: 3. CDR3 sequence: CASSRLAGGIDTQYF. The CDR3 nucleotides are TGTGCCAGCAGTCGACTAGCGGGAGGGATAGATACGCAGTATTTT.

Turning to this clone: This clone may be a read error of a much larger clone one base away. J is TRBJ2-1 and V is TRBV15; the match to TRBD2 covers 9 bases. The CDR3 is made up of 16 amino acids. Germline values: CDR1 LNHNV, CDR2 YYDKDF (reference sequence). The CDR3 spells CAARRLSGRSRDEQFF. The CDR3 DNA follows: TGTGCCGCCAGAAGACTTAGCGGGAGAAGTAGGGATGAGCAGTTCTTC. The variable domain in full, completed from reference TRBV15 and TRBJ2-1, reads DAMVIQNPRYQVTQFGKPVTLSCSQTLNHNVMYWYQQKSSQAPKLLFHYYDKDFNNEADTPDNFQSRRPNTSFCFLDIRSPGLGDTAMYLCAARRLSGRSRDEQFFGPGTRLTVL.

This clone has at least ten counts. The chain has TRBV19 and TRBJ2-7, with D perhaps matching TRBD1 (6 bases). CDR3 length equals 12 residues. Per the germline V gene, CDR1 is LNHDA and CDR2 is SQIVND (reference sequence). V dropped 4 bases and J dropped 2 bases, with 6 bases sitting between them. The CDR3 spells CASSKGAYEQYF. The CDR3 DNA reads TGTGCCAGTAGTAAGGGGGCCTACGAGCAGTACTTC.

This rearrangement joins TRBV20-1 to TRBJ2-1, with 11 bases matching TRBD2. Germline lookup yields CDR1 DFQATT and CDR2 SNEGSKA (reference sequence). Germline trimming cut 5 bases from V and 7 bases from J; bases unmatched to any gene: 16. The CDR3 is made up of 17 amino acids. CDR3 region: CSAGPLRLAGGRNEQFF. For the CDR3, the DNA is TGCAGTGCTGGACCATTGAGGCTAGCGGGAGGTCGGAATGAGCAGTTCTTC.

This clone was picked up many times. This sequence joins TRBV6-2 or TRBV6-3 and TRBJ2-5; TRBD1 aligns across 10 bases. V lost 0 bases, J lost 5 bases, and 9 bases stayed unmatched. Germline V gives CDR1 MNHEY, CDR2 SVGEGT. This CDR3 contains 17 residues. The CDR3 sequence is CASSYSPGTGDLETQYF. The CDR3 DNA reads TGTGCCAGCAGTTACTCCCCCGGGACAGGGGACCTGGAGACCCAGTACTTC.

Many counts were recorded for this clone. This CDR3 is CASGGNEQFF. In DNA form, the CDR3 reads TGTGCCTCCGGTGGGAATGAGCAGTTCTTC. The rearrangement links TRBV30 to TRBJ2-1; D is ambiguous. The V end lost 7 bases, the J end lost 7 bases, and 8 bases lay between the germline ends. CDR1 GTSNPN and CDR2 SVGIG come from the germline V gene (reference sequence). This CDR3 is built from 10 residues.

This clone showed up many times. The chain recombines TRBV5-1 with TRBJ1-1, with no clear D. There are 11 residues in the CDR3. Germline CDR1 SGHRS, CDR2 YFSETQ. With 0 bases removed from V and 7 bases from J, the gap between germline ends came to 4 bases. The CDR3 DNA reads TGCGCCAGCAGCTTGGCCCTTGAAGCTTTCTTT. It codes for CASSLALEAFF.

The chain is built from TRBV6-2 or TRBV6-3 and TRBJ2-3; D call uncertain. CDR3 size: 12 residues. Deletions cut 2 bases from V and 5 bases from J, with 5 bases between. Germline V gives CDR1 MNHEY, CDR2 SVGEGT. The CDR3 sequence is CASSYNGDTQYF. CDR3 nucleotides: TGTGCCAGCAGTTACAACGGAGATACGCAGTATTTT.

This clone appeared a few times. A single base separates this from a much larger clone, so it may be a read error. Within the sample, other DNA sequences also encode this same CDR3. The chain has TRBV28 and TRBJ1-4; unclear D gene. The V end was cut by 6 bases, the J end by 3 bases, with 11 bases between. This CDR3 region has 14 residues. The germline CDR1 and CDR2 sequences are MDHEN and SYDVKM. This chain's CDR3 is CASRATVANEKLFF. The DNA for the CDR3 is TGTGCCAGCAGAGCTACTGTCGCTAATGAAAAACTGTTTTTT.

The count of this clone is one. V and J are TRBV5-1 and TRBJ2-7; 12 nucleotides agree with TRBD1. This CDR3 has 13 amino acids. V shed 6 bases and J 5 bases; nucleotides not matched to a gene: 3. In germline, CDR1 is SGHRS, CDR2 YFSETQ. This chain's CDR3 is CASKGQGADEQYF. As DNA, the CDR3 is TGCGCCAGCAAGGGACAGGGGGCGGACGAGCAGTACTTC.

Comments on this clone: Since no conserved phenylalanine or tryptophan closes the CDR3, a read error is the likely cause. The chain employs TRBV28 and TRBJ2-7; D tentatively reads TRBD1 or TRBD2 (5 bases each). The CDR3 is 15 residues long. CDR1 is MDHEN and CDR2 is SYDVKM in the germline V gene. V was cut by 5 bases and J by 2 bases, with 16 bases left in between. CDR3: CASSASGTNPYEQYL. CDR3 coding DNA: TGTGCCAGCAGTGCCTCCGGGACGAACCCCTACGAGCAGTACCTC.

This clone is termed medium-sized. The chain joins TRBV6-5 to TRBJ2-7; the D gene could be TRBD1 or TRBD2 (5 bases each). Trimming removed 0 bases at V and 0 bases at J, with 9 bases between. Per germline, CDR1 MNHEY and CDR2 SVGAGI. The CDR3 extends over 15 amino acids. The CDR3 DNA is TGTGCCAGCAGTTACTCACGGGACGGCTCCTACGAGCAGTACTTC. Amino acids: CASSYSRDGSYEQYF.

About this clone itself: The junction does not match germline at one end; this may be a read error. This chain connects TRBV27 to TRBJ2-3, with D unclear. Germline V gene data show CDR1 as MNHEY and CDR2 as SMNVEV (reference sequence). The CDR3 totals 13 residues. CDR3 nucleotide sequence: TGTGCCCGCAGCTTCATGGTAAAGGGTACGCAGGAATTT. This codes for CARSFMVKGTQEF.

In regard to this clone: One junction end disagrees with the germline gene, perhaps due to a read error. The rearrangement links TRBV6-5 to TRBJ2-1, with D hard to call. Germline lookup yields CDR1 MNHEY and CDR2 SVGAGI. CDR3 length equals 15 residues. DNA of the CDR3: TGTGCCAGCAGTAACTCGGCCAGACCAGCCTATGAGCAGTTCTTC. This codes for CASSNSARPAYEQFF.

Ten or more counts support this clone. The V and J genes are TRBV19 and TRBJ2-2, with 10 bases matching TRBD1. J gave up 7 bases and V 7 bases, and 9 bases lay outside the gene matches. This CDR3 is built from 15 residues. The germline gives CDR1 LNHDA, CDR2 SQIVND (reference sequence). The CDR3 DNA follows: TGTGCCAGTACCCAGACAGGGGGCAATGGCGGGGAGCTGTTTTTT. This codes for CASTQTGGNGGELFF.

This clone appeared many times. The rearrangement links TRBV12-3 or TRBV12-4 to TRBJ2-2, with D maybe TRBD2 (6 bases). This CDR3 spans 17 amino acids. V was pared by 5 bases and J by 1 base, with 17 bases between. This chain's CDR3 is CASSTARLAKNTGELFF. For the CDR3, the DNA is TGTGCCAGCAGTACCGCCCGGCTAGCGAAGAACACCGGGGAGCTGTTTTTT.

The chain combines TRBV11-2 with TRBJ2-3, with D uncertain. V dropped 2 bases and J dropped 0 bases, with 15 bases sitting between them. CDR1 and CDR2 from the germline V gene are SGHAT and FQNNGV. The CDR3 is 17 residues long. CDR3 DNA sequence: TGTGCCAGCAGCTTAACGGATCTAGGGTCTAGCACAGATACGCAGTATTTT. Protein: CASSLTDLGSSTDTQYF. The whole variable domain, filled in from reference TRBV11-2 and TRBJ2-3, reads EAGVAQSPRYKIIEKRQSVAFWCNPISGHATLYWYQQILGQGPKLLIQFQNNGVVDDSQLPKDRFSAERLKGVDSTLKIQPAKLEDSAVYLCASSLTDLGSSTDTQYFGPGTRLTVL.

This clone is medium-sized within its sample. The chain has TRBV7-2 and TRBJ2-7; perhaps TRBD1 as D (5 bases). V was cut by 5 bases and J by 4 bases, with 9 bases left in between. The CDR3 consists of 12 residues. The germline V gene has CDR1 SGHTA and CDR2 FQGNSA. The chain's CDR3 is CASSRPGYEQYF. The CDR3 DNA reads TGTGCCAGCAGCCGACCAGGGTACGAGCAGTACTTC.